This T cell receptor beta chain was recorded in a study of shared clonotypes between healthy human individuals. Source study methods: Filtering differed, since immunoSEQ gave only junction sequences and no quality scores. Profiling relied on immunoSEQ multiplex PCR, and the TCRdb table lists in-frame clones only, not all of them. That table is the source of V, J and clone size, and D and trimming were worked out from the DNA. The table includes approximately 1.1 million clones, 75% to 80% detected once. Findings of the study overall: Clonotype sharing across several donors was observed for around 5.1% of naive CD4 clonotypes.

Note on this clone: Its antigen is not known.

Per the germline V gene, CDR1 is SGHDT and CDR2 is YYEEEE. Trimming left V 0 bases short and J 8 bases short, with 15 bases between. The CDR3 length is 15 residues. Sequencing used memory CD4+ T cells from PBMCs. Subset: CD45RA-negative fraction. The TCR was taken from a man aged 18 to 29 in good health. Some clones in this sample may be carry-over from other donors' samples. The chain is built from TRBV5-6 and TRBJ1-5; D uncertain. The CDR3 reads CASSLGWSGSEPQHF. CDR3 sequence (DNA): TGTGCCAGCAGCTTGGGGTGGTCGGGTTCTGAGCCCCAGCATTTT.